Below, one T cell receptor (beta chain) is given with its context. This table comes from immunoSEQ multiplex PCR, and its TCRdb copy is limited to in-frame clones, with some not included. The table includes around 70,000 clones, around 92% detected once. The data were taken from a study of T cell changes during pregnancy in multiple sclerosis. The germline V gene has CDR1 SGHRS and CDR2 YFSETQ. The CDR3 is 13 amino acids. With V trimmed by 4 bases and J by 10 bases, 8 bases remained unmatched. The chain combines TRBV5-1 with TRBJ2-1; 7 positions agree with TRBD1. The TCR comes from a female donor with multiple sclerosis, enrolled in a pregnancy study. The sequencing here drew on peripheral blood, taken before pregnancy. The CDR3 is CASSPPRGQEQFF. As DNA, the CDR3 is TGCGCCAGCAGCCCTCCAAGGGGGCAGGAGCAGTTCTTC.